This TCR beta chain is from a study of blood T cell repertoires in COVID-19 (TCRdb year 2020). Broadly, across the study: The collaborator samples originated in the United States, Italy and Spain and spanned the acute and convalescent phases of COVID-19. The prospective study material was composed of cDNA or gDNA derived from T cells, B-cell-depleted T cells, or PBMCs. Subjects who had been exposed to COVID-19, were actively infected with it, or had recovered from it provided the deeply sampled blood TCRbeta repertoires that made up the dataset. The repertoires were released in a freely available public database meant as a resource for research on the immune response to SARS-CoV-2. The samples were drawn from two sources: the first 160 participants of the ongoing ImmuneRACE study, and 1,200 or so subjects contributed by 6 global collaborators. The sample metadata nearly always contained a de-identified subject ID, COVID-19 status, age in years and sex. Where HLA class I and class II types were available, the types were taken from metadata supplied by the sample provider, not from assay-based typing. General findings and caveats noted by the study authors: Clinical and demographic metadata were provided uncurated, with the amount varying by source and participant.

The collaborating institutions used their own protocols to collect whole blood in K2EDTA tubes. For TCRbeta analysis, collaborators shipped samples as frozen whole blood, isolated PBMCs, or DNA extracted from either of those sample types. TCRbeta CDR3 regions were amplified from genomic DNA using the immunoSEQ Assay, a bias-controlled multiplex PCR. Processing in the source paper ran as follows. The number of nucleated cells in each sample was estimated by amplification of reference gene primers within the assay. To quantify the absolute abundance of each unique TCRbeta CDR3 rearrangement, sequence reads were collapsed and filtered. For each sample, productive Simpson clonality was calculated as the square root of Simpson's diversity index across productive rearrangements. The table comes from immuneACCESS by way of TCRdb, which keeps in-frame sequences with V and J called. Part of the clones is missing from these tables; in studies checked, under half for an unresolved V gene and the rest for unknown reasons. V and J calls and clone size are those listed in that table; D and trimming were worked out from the DNA. The sample table lists some 73,000 clones, around 90% of them with a count of one. 6.9% of the sample goes to the ten largest clones.

On this clone itself: The clone's antigen remains unknown. Per-nucleotide qualities are absent, and no much larger clonotype sits a single base away.

From its cysteine to its phenylalanine, the CDR3 spans 15 amino acids. Here the CDR3 DNA is all that survives: 45 bases in frame from base 1. From V the trimming removes 8 bases and from J it removes 8 bases, while the gene matches leave 16 bases of the junction unaccounted for. CDR1 SGHTA and CDR2 FQGNSA were looked up in the germline V gene. The V gene is TRBV7-2 and the J gene is TRBJ1-2; TRBD1 agrees with 8 junctional bases. Sequencing was done on a sample of peripheral blood. The sequence came from a human donor in a cohort sampled during active COVID-19. For the CDR3, the sequence is CASATGRQGASGYTF. The DNA sequence is as follows: TGTGCCAGCGCCACGGGGAGGCAGGGGGCGTCCGGCTACACCTTC.